These T cell receptor beta chains were read from a single sample in a study of follicular helper T cells after annual influenza vaccination. The assay was immunoSEQ multiplex PCR, and TCRdb's table has in-frame clones only and misses some. The data hold about 11,000 clones, with more than 75% observed a single time. The sample here was CXCR5- memory CD4+ T cells sorted from blood, taken on the day of influenza vaccination. Receptors were obtained from an adult who received the influenza vaccine. Each CDR3 is given with its conserved first and last residue. The D gene is left open where the match is weak.

D gene,V gene,J gene,CDR3 protein
TRBD2,TRBV28,TRBJ2-7,CASSRSGGGSYEQYF
TRBD1,TRBV5-1,TRBJ1-2,CASSSEGQGSYTF
NA,TRBV7-8,TRBJ2-1,CASSLFIPNPLYYNEQFF
NA,TRBV5-5,TRBJ1-5,CASSATINQPQHF
NA,TRBV18,TRBJ1-3,CASSGGEAGNTIYF
TRBD1,TRBV27,TRBJ1-6,CASSLGQGASSPLHF
NA,TRBV5-4,TRBJ2-7,CASSSSGRSSYEQYF
NA,TRBV9,TRBJ2-7,CASSATPTSNEQYF
TRBD1,TRBV6-5,TRBJ2-2,CASSSAQGDTGELFF
TRBD2,TRBV5-6,TRBJ2-4,CASSSMGLADVQYF
NA,TRBV7-2,TRBJ1-4,CASSLPGRVYEKLFF
NA,TRBV7-2,TRBJ2-1,CASSFGDNEQFF
NA,TRBV7-9,TRBJ1-1,CASSVDQGMNTEAFF
TRBD1,TRBV30,TRBJ2-4,CAWSHRGLAKNIQYF
NA,TRBV5-6,TRBJ1-2,CASSPPLADYGYTF
NA,TRBV15,TRBJ2-6,CATSRDKIGSSGANVLTF
NA,TRBV5-1,TRBJ2-5,CASSEQEETQYF
NA,TRBV19,TRBJ1-5,CASSIEAGRLSNQPQHF
TRBD1,TRBV7-9,TRBJ1-6,CASSPGQGNSPLHF
NA,TRBV5-4,TRBJ2-1,CASSNPGQPLNEQFF
NA,TRBV15,TRBJ1-2,CATSRAGTTNYGYTF
NA,TRBV19,TRBJ1-3,CASQASGNTIYF
NA,TRBV7-9,TRBJ2-3,CASSLDGLDTQYF
NA,TRBV7-9,TRBJ2-7,CASSNFAEHYEQYF
TRBD1,TRBV10-2,TRBJ1-1,CASSLTGDGTEAFF
NA,TRBV28,TRBJ2-7,CASRGKYYEQYF
NA,TRBV7-2,TRBJ1-5,CASSLGGGIDQPQHF
NA,TRBV5-1,TRBJ2-5,CASSFPQRGETQYF
NA,TRBV5-1,TRBJ1-1,CASSLQYMNTEAFF
NA,TRBV18,TRBJ2-4,CASSPEGRHIQYF
TRBD1,TRBV4-3,TRBJ1-5,CASSPWTGGQPQHF
TRBD2,TRBV5-1,TRBJ2-7,CASSVGPIAGGRSEQYF
NA,TRBV27,TRBJ2-5,CASRTRQGGETQYF
TRBD1,TRBV28,TRBJ1-2,CASSLTGTAPGDYGYTF
TRBD1,TRBV10-3,TRBJ2-3,CAISETGGDTDTQYF
NA,TRBV6-1,TRBJ2-7,CAGATDYEQYF
TRBD1,TRBV5-6,TRBJ2-2,CASSFLGQGAYPGELFF
TRBD1,TRBV7-2,TRBJ1-2,CASSDLDRGHGYTF
TRBD2,TRBV5-1,TRBJ2-3,CASSTGTSGFTDTQYF
TRBD2,TRBV5-1,TRBJ2-3,CASSLAASGRAHPYF
NA,TRBV11-3,TRBJ2-7,CASSLDHQQYF
TRBD2,TRBV29-1,TRBJ2-6,CSVDGLAGASGANVLTF
TRBD1,TRBV5-5,TRBJ2-5,CASSSGQVPETQYF
TRBD2,TRBV6-1,TRBJ2-3,CASSGAGLADTQYF
NA,TRBV9,TRBJ2-1,CASSIYRRGEQFF
TRBD2,TRBV7-2,TRBJ2-5,CASSMGLAQETQYF
NA,TRBV29-1,TRBJ1-2,CSSQRASTNYGYTF
NA,TRBV29-1,TRBJ2-3,CSVEGGQSTDTQYF
TRBD1,TRBV28,TRBJ1-3,CASSSGDRGGNTIYF
NA,TRBV4-3,TRBJ2-5,CASSLWAGIQETQYF
NA,TRBV11-3,TRBJ2-3,CASSLGGERDTQYF